The rows below give T cell receptor beta chains drawn from one sample of a study of blood T cells in healthy people across ages. TCRdb reprocessed the 5' RACE reads via MiXCR and lists one record per CDR3 protein. The sample includes some 1.7 million distinct CDR3 sequences, 25% to 30% seen only once; the top ten take roughly 8%. What was sequenced was blood. These receptor sequences come from a woman in her twenties or thirties in good health. Each CDR3 is given with its conserved first and last residue. The D gene is left open where the match is weak. The size field is filled for only some rows; it gives once, few, many or a size class.

size	D	J	V	DNA	CDR3
many	NA	TRBJ2-5	TRBV6-5	TGTGCCAGCAGTTCCCAAAAAGAGACCCAGTACTTC	CASSSQKETQYF
NA	NA	TRBJ2-3	TRBV6-5	TGTGCCAGCAGGTACCAAGGGGGAGATACGCAGTATTTT	CASRYQGGDTQYF
many	NA	TRBJ2-6	TRBV20-1	TGCAGTGCTACTGAGTCTGGGGCCAACGTCCTGACTTTC	CSATESGANVLTF
few	NA	TRBJ2-3	TRBV28	TGTGCCAGCAGTTTGGAGGCCAGAACGCAGTATTTT	CASSLEARTQYF
NA	NA	TRBJ2-3	TRBV2	TGTGCCAGCACTCGGGACACACCCACAGATACGCAGTATTTT	CASTRDTPTDTQYF
NA	NA	TRBJ2-1	TRBV6-5	TGTGCCAGCAGTTATCAACCGGGCGGGGTCGCCTACAATGAGCAGTTCTTC	CASSYQPGGVAYNEQFF
few	NA	TRBJ2-1	TRBV29-1	TGCAGCGCGATAAGGGCGGCGAGCTCCTACAATGAGCAGTTCTTC	CSAIRAASSYNEQFF
few	NA	TRBJ1-1	TRBV12-3/TRBV12-4	TGTGCCAGCAGTTTACGGTCGGATGAAGCTTTCTTT	CASSLRSDEAFF
few	TRBD1	TRBJ2-5	TRBV24-1	TGTGCCACCAGTGAAGCCGGGACAGGGAAAGAGACCCAGTACTTC	CATSEAGTGKETQYF
few	TRBD1	TRBJ2-3	TRBV5-1	TGCGCCAGCAGCTTGGGGACAGGGTCGTACGATACGCAGTATTTT	CASSLGTGSYDTQYF
many	TRBD2	TRBJ2-3	TRBV6-5	TGTGCCAGCAGCTACGAAGCGGGGGGCACAGATACGCAGTATTTT	CASSYEAGGTDTQYF
NA	NA	TRBJ1-1	TRBV12-3/TRBV12-4	TGTGCCAGCAGTCCTCGGGGACATACGAACACTGAAGCTTTCTTT	CASSPRGHTNTEAFF
many	NA	TRBJ2-7	TRBV20-1	TGCAGTGCTATCTCTACACCAGGGGTCTCCTACGAGCAGTACTTC	CSAISTPGVSYEQYF
few	NA	TRBJ1-4	TRBV15	TGTGCCACCAGCAGAGGTGGGAACGAGGATGAAAAACTGTTTTTT	CATSRGGNEDEKLFF
NA	NA	TRBJ2-1	TRBV2	TGTGCCAGCAGGGAACGCCGGAACTCTAACAATGAGCAGTTCTTC	CASRERRNSNNEQFF
few	TRBD2	TRBJ2-7	TRBV10-1	TGCGCCAGCAGTGAAAGAAGCGGGGGCTCAACCCAGTACTTC	CASSERSGGSTQYF
NA	NA	TRBJ1-3	TRBV12-3/TRBV12-4	TGTGCCAGTAGTAGCAAGGGGTGGATTTCAGGGGTCTCTGGAAACACCATATATTTT	CASSSKGWISGVSGNTIYF
few	TRBD1	TRBJ2-1	TRBV7-8	TGTGCCAGCAGCTTAGCGGTATCCAGGGGGAGCTCCTACAATGAGCAGTTCTTC	CASSLAVSRGSSYNEQFF
NA	TRBD1	TRBJ2-7	TRBV10-3	TGTGCCATCAGCGCCGACAAGACCAGGGACAGGGTAAGGTACGAGCAGTACTTC	CAISADKTRDRVRYEQYF
many	TRBD1	TRBJ2-1	TRBV5-1	TGTGCCAGCAGGGGACAGGGCTACAATGAGCAGTTCTTC	CASRGQGYNEQFF
NA	NA	TRBJ2-7	TRBV2	TGTGCCAGCAGCGAACTTCTCGGGACGGACGAGCAGTACTTC	CASSELLGTDEQYF
few	NA	TRBJ2-1	TRBV5-1	TGCGCCAGCAGCCAACCCTGGGGGGATGAGCAGTTCTTC	CASSQPWGDEQFF
few	NA	TRBJ1-1	TRBV6-6	TGTGCCAGCAGTTCCCAGGGGATCACTGAAGCTTTCTTT	CASSSQGITEAFF
NA	NA	TRBJ2-7	TRBV19	TGTGCCAGTCAAGACGGGCCGAGCTCCTACGAGCAGTACTTC	CASQDGPSSYEQYF
NA	NA	TRBJ1-1	TRBV5-1	TGCGCCAGCAGCTTGGACGGGGCGAGGGTGAGTGAAGCTTTCTTT	CASSLDGARVSEAFF
NA	NA	TRBJ2-7	TRBV9	TGTGCCAGCAGCGTGGGGGGCGTACCCTACGAGCAGTACTTC	CASSVGGVPYEQYF